This entry features one T cell receptor (beta chain) sequence. Germline V lookup: CDR1 SGHTA, CDR2 FQGNSA. This CDR3 comprises 15 residues. V shed 2 bases, J shed 5 bases, and the junction held 5 bases outside the gene matches. This specimen comes from a study of blood T cell repertoires in COVID-19. TCRdb keeps only in-frame clones here, not all; method: immunoSEQ multiplex PCR. The sample lists 250,000 to 300,000 clones, 65% to 90% occurring once. The source of this sequence is a man in his fifties with active or convalescent COVID-19. Sequencing was done on a sample of peripheral blood. The chain joins TRBV7-2 to TRBJ2-5; 10 positions agree with TRBD1. The CDR3 coding sequence is TGTGCCAGCAGCTTACCGACAGGGGGCGTTGAGACCCAGTACTTC. It translates to CASSLPTGGVETQYF.